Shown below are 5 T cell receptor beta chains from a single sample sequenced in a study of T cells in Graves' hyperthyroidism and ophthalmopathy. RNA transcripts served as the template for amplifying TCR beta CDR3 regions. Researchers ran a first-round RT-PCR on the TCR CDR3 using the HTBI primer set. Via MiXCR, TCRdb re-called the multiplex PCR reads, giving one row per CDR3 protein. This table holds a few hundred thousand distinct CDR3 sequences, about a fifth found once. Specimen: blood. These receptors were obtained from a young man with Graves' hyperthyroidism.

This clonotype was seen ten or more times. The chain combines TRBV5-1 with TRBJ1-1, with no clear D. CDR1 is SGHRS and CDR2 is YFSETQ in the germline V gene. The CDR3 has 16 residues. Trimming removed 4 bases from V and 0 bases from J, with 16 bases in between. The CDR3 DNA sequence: TGCGCCAGCAGCCCGCAGGAGCGGCTCCTGAACACTGAAGCTTTCTTT. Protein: CASSPQERLLNTEAFF.

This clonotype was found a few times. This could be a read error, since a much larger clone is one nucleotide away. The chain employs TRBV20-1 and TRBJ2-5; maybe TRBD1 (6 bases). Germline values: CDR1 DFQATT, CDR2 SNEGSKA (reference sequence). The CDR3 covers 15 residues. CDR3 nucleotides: TGCAGTGCTAGATCCCGACGGACAGTCAGAGAGACCAAGTACTTC. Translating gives CSARSRRTVRETKYF.

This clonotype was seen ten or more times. As DNA, the CDR3 is TGTGCCAGCAGTCCCCGGGGCTTCTCCTACGAGCAGTACTTC. Translating gives CASSPRGFSYEQYF. The J gene is TRBJ2-7, the V gene TRBV12-3 or TRBV12-4, with D perhaps matching TRBD1 or TRBD2 (5 bases each). V shed 5 bases and J shed 0 bases, with 11 bases lying between them. The CDR3 has 14 residues.

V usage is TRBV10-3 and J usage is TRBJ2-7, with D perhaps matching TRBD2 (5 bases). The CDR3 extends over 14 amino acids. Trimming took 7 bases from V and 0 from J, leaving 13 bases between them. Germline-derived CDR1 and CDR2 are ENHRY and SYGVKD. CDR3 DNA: TGTGCCATCAAGTCCGAAGGGAGCTCCTACGAGCAGTACTTC. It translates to CAIKSEGSSYEQYF.

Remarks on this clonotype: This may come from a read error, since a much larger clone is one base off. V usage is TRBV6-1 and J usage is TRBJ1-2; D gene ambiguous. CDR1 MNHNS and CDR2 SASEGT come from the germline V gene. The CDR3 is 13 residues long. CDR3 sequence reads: CVFSPSGNHGYTF. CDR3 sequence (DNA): TGTGTCTTCTCCCCCTCGGGGAACCATGGCTACACCTTC.